The clone carrying this T cell receptor (beta chain) was found many times. No antigen is known for it. TCR templates, around 100,000 per sample, were assayed. Clones were read by immunoSEQ multiplex PCR, and TCRdb kept only the in-frame ones, dropping some. The data contain approximately 60,000 clones, 70% to 85% of them singletons. The record originates from a study of siplizumab effects on memory and regulatory T cells. Whole-study findings and limits: Both greater diversity than memory cells and a major contribution to the alloresponse seemed to characterize naive T cells. A naive or memory phenotype could not be assigned to roughly 80-95% of the proliferating CD4+ or CD8+ clones.

Naive, memory, effector memory and TEMRA subsets, all unstimulated, were sequenced in a few donor pairs. CDR1 and CDR2 from the germline V gene are LNHDA and SQIVND (reference sequence). The V end lost 8 bases, the J end lost 0 bases, and 11 bases lay between the germline ends. This CDR3 has 14 residues. Sequenced input: memory CD4+ T cells sorted from blood. V usage is TRBV19 and J usage is TRBJ1-3, with D perhaps TRBD1 (5 bases). This receptor was taken from a human donor in good health. In DNA form, the CDR3 reads TGTGCCAGTGAAGGGGTGAGCTCTGGAAACACCATATATTTT. This codes for CASEGVSSGNTIYF.